These T cell receptor beta chains were read from a single sample in a study of blood T cell repertoires in COVID-19. This table comes from immunoSEQ multiplex PCR, and its TCRdb copy is limited to in-frame clones, with some not included. The data show approximately 200,000 clones, roughly 88% seen once. Sample: peripheral blood. The receptors derive from a man in his 60s with acute or convalescent COVID-19. Both conserved end residues are part of each CDR3. D genes are given only for firm matches. Clone size is shown for a subset of rows, as once, few, many or a class of expanded clone.

v_gene	d_gene	abundance	j_gene	CDR3nt	CDR3aa
TRBV19	NA	NA	TRBJ2-6	TGTGCCAGTAGTCCCAGACGGAGCCGCTCGTCTGGGGCCAACGTCCTGACTTTC	CASSPRRSRSSGANVLTF
TRBV2	TRBD1	NA	TRBJ2-5	TGTGCCAGCAGAAACACAGGGGTCATAGAGACCCAGTACTTC	CASRNTGVIETQYF
TRBV18	TRBD1	NA	TRBJ2-7	TGTGCCAGCTCACCACAGGACAGGGTTAACTACGAGCAGTACTTC	CASSPQDRVNYEQYF
TRBV23-1	TRBD1	NA	TRBJ2-1	TGCGCCAGCAGTCGGGGACAGGGGAACTACAATGAGCAGTTCTTC	CASSRGQGNYNEQFF
TRBV6-5	NA	NA	TRBJ1-3	TGTGCCAGCAGTTACGGGGAGAGGGGGAACACCATATATTTT	CASSYGERGNTIYF
TRBV28	NA	NA	TRBJ1-4	TGTGCCAGCAAAATACCATCAGGTAGCGGAGAAAAACTGTTTTTT	CASKIPSGSGEKLFF
TRBV6-5	NA	few	TRBJ2-1	TGTGCCAGCAGCGTTGGGGGCCTCTCCTACAATGAGCAGTTCTTC	CASSVGGLSYNEQFF
TRBV27	NA	NA	TRBJ2-7	TGTGCCAGCAGCCCTAGGGAGTGGCAAGCTACGGCCCAGTACTTC	CASSPREWQATAQYF
TRBV28	TRBD2	NA	TRBJ2-2	TGTGCCAGCAGAAGACTAGCGGGAGGGGCCGGGGAGCTGTTTTTT	CASRRLAGGAGELFF
TRBV27	NA	NA	TRBJ2-7	TGTGCCAGCAAGCGGGCGGGGAGCTCCTACGAGCAGTACTTC	CASKRAGSSYEQYF
TRBV28	NA	NA	TRBJ2-3	TGTGCCAGCAGTAAACGGGAAATCCTTACAGATACGCAGTATTTT	CASSKREILTDTQYF
TRBV12-3/TRBV12-4	TRBD1	once	TRBJ1-2	TGTGCCAGCAGGCGACAGGGGGGCTATGGCTACACCTTC	CASRRQGGYGYTF
TRBV3-1/TRBV3-2	NA	NA	TRBJ2-5	TGTGCCAGCAGCCAAGGGGCGGGCACCAGGGAGACCCAGTACTTC	CASSQGAGTRETQYF
TRBV5-4	NA	NA	TRBJ2-2	TGTGCCAGCAGCCCGACCCTTAGCCAAGGGGAGCTGTTTTTT	CASSPTLSQGELFF
TRBV4-2	NA	NA	TRBJ1-1	TGTGCCAGCAGCCAAGATCGTGCAGGGAACACTGAAGCTTTCTTT	CASSQDRAGNTEAFF
TRBV2	TRBD1	NA	TRBJ2-2	TGTGCCAGCAGCGGGACAGGGGTTACCGGGGAGCTGTTTTTT	CASSGTGVTGELFF
TRBV7-9	NA	NA	TRBJ2-5	TGTGCCAGCAGTCAATCGACGGGGGATTCGGAGACCCAGTACTTC	CASSQSTGDSETQYF
TRBV3-1/TRBV3-2	TRBD2	once	TRBJ2-1	TGTGCCAGCAGCCCCGTAGCGGGAGGGCCCTCGAGGGACAATGAGCAGTTCTTC	CASSPVAGGPSRDNEQFF
TRBV30	NA	NA	TRBJ1-3	TGTGCCTGGAGTGTACACAGCTCTGGAAACACCATATATTTT	CAWSVHSSGNTIYF
TRBV19	TRBD1	NA	TRBJ1-1	TGTGCCAGTAGTTCTTTCCGGGACAGGACTGAAGCTTTCTTT	CASSSFRDRTEAFF
TRBV9	TRBD1	NA	TRBJ1-6	TGTGCCAGCAGCGTAACAGGGGGCGGCCCTGGGTCACCCCTCCACTTT	CASSVTGGGPGSPLHF
TRBV6-5	NA	few	TRBJ1-4	TGTGCCAGCAGAAAGTGGCCCTCAACTAATGAAAAACTGTTTTTT	CASRKWPSTNEKLFF
TRBV28	TRBD2	NA	TRBJ2-1	TGTGCCAGCAGGATAGCGGGAGGAACTTGGGATGAGCAGTTCTTC	CASRIAGGTWDEQFF
TRBV19	NA	NA	TRBJ1-4	TGTGCCAGTAGTGACAGCGACCACTATGAAAAACTGTTTTTT	CASSDSDHYEKLFF
TRBV25-1	NA	NA	TRBJ2-7	TGTGCCAGCAGTGAATCTAGGCAGCTTCGCGAGCAGTACTTC	CASSESRQLREQYF
TRBV19	TRBD1	NA	TRBJ1-1	TGTGCCAGTAACTCAGGACAGGGAATGAACACTGAAGCTTTCTTT	CASNSGQGMNTEAFF
TRBV18	NA	NA	TRBJ2-5	TGTGCCAGCTCACCACCGAGCAGGGGAGCCGGAGAGACCCAGTACTTC	CASSPPSRGAGETQYF
TRBV6-5	TRBD1	NA	TRBJ1-4	TGTGCCAGCAGGGGACAGGCAATTAATGAAAAACTGTTTTTT	CASRGQAINEKLFF
TRBV6-4	TRBD2	NA	TRBJ2-1	TGTGCCAGCAGTGACTCGGTTAGCGGGACCTACAATGAGCAGTTCTTC	CASSDSVSGTYNEQFF
TRBV3-1/TRBV3-2	NA	NA	TRBJ1-1	TGTGCCAGCAGCCTGGGCGGGGGAATGTACACTGAAGCTTTCTTT	CASSLGGGMYTEAFF
TRBV7-2	TRBD1	NA	TRBJ1-1	TGTGCCAGCAGCTTAGGGACAGGGACGAGCACTGAAGCTTTCTTT	CASSLGTGTSTEAFF
TRBV2	NA	NA	TRBJ2-4	TGTGCCAGCAGTGATTTGGGAGGAATAAACATTCAGTACTTC	CASSDLGGINIQYF
TRBV7-9	TRBD1	NA	TRBJ1-1	TGTGCCAGCAGCTTAGGACAGGGGGCGCTTACTGAAGCTTTCTTT	CASSLGQGALTEAFF
TRBV4-1	NA	NA	TRBJ1-2	TGCGCCAGCAGCCAACAGACACAGGTGTCAGCTAACTATGGCTACACCTTC	CASSQQTQVSANYGYTF
TRBV6-1	NA	NA	TRBJ1-5	TGTGCCAGCAGTGCAACGCGAGTTGATAGCAATCAGCCCCAGCATTTT	CASSATRVDSNQPQHF
TRBV18	NA	NA	TRBJ2-3	TGTGCCAGCTCACCTGAAGTACAGGGCGGTACGCAGTATTTT	CASSPEVQGGTQYF
TRBV6-5	TRBD2	once	TRBJ2-5	TGTGCCAGCAGTTACGGGGGGCTAGCGGGAGAGACCCAGTACTTC	CASSYGGLAGETQYF
TRBV5-1	NA	NA	TRBJ2-1	TGCGCCAGCAGCTTGTCTGGCAGGGTCTACAATGAGCAGTTCTTC	CASSLSGRVYNEQFF
TRBV19	NA	once	TRBJ2-7	TGTGCCAGTAGTGTTCAGGCTCCCGCCTCCTACGAGCAGTACTTC	CASSVQAPASYEQYF
TRBV5-1	NA	NA	TRBJ2-7	TGCGCCAGCAGCTTGATCATGGGCTTCTCCTACGAGCAGTACTTC	CASSLIMGFSYEQYF
TRBV5-4	TRBD1	NA	TRBJ2-6	TGTGCCAGCAGCTCAGCGACAGGGGTCTCTGGGGCCAACGTCCTGACTTTC	CASSSATGVSGANVLTF
TRBV3-1/TRBV3-2	NA	NA	TRBJ1-6	TGTGCCAGCAGCCAAGGTCTCTTACTGACAGGCTCACCCCTCCACTTT	CASSQGLLLTGSPLHF
TRBV28	TRBD2	NA	TRBJ2-5	TGTGCCAGCAGTTCCCCGGGACTAGGAGAAGAGACCCAGTACTTC	CASSSPGLGEETQYF
TRBV10-3	TRBD2	NA	TRBJ2-3	TGTGCCATCAGTAGAATAGCGGGATTGAGCACAGATACGCAGTATTTT	CAISRIAGLSTDTQYF
TRBV28	TRBD2	NA	TRBJ2-7	TGTGCCAGCAGTTCGCACCCCGGACTAGTATACTACGAGCAGTACTTC	CASSSHPGLVYYEQYF